A single sample gave rise to the 21 T cell receptor beta chains below, sequenced in a study of T cells in Graves' hyperthyroidism and ophthalmopathy. RNA transcripts gave rise to amplified TCR beta CDR3 regions. A first-round RT-PCR of the TCR CDR3 used the HTBI primer set. TCRdb re-derived calls from the multiplex PCR reads in MiXCR, one entry per CDR3 protein. Of 460,000 or so distinct CDR3 sequences listed, 13% to 15% were seen once; the top ten hold 15% to 20%. The sequencing input was blood. The receptor source for this set is a woman aged 18-29 years with Graves' hyperthyroidism.

The gene calls are TRBV7-2 and TRBJ1-1; 9 bases fit TRBD1. The germline gives CDR1 SGHTA, CDR2 FQGNSA. CDR3 length equals 14 residues. J lost 3 bases, V lost 5 bases, and 4 bases had no gene match. The CDR3 is CASSRDREDTEAFF. In DNA, the CDR3 is TGTGCCAGCAGCCGGGACAGGGAGGACACTGAAGCTTTCTTT.

This clonotype came up many times. The genes are TRBV5-4 and TRBJ2-3, with TRBD2 identical over 10 bases. CDR1 and CDR2 from the germline V gene are SGHNT and YYREEE (reference sequence). CDR3 length: 16 residues. J lost 4 bases, V lost 6 bases, and 11 bases had no gene match. CDR3 loop: CASTLWLAGEADTQYF. The CDR3 nucleotides are TGTGCCAGCACCCTGTGGCTAGCGGGAGAGGCAGATACGCAGTATTTT. Filled out from reference TRBV5-4 and TRBJ2-3, the complete variable domain reads ETGVTQSPTHLIKTRGQQVTLRCSSQSGHNTVSWYQQALGQGPQFIFQYYREEENGRGNFPPRFSGLQFPNYSSELNVNALELDDSALYLCASTLWLAGEADTQYFGPGTRLTVL.

The sample holds many counts of this clonotype. The chain links TRBV19 to TRBJ2-5; D could derive from TRBD1 or TRBD2 (7 bases each). Trimming left V 3 bases short and J 6 bases short, with 23 bases between. Germline values: CDR1 LNHDA, CDR2 SQIVND (reference sequence). The CDR3 runs to 17 residues. The DNA for the CDR3 is TGTGCCAGTAGTATGGGCCGACAGGGAGGGACCCCCAAGACCCAGTACTTC. It codes for CASSMGRQGGTPKTQYF.

This clonotype was observed a few times. The chain couples TRBV9 to TRBJ1-3, with D perhaps TRBD1 (5 bases). This CDR3 region has 15 residues. Germline CDR1 is SGDLS and CDR2 is YYNGEE. The V end lost 7 bases, the J end lost 0 bases, and 14 bases lay between the germline ends. The CDR3 loop reads CASDQGLDSGNTIYF. CDR3 DNA: TGTGCCAGCGATCAGGGTCTAGACTCTGGAAACACCATATATTTT. The complete variable domain, with remaining parts taken from reference TRBV9 and TRBJ1-3, reads DSGVTQTPKHLITATGQRVTLRCSPRSGDLSVYWYQQSLDQGLQFLIQYYNGEERAKGNILERFSAQQFPDLHSELNLSSLELGDSALYFCASDQGLDSGNTIYFGEGSWLTVV.

This clonotype has more than one count but fewer than ten. Here the CDR3 reads CASSLGRPYEQYV. CDR3 in DNA: TGTGCCAGCAGCTTGGGACGGCCCTACGAGCAGTACGTC. The chain couples TRBV5-8 to TRBJ2-7; D uncertain. The CDR3 has 13 amino acids. Trimming pared 0 bases from V and 2 bases from J, leaving 6 bases between. Germline values: CDR1 SGHTS, CDR2 YDEGEE.

The sample holds many counts of this clonotype. The chain has TRBV7-9 and TRBJ1-4, with D possibly being TRBD1 (5 bases). V was pared by 3 bases and J by 7 bases, with 12 bases between. The CDR3 extends over 14 amino acids. Per the germline V gene, CDR1 is SEHNR and CDR2 is FQNEAQ (reference sequence). CDR3 sequence reads: CASSFDTRGEKLFF. The CDR3 nucleotides are TGTGCCAGCAGCTTCGACACAAGGGGTGAAAAACTGTTTTTT.

This clonotype was observed a few times. This chain uses TRBV27 with TRBJ1-1; D is unclear. The CDR3 is 13 residues long. The V gene lost 5 bases and the J gene lost 1 base, with 8 bases spanning the gap. The germline CDR1 and CDR2 sequences are MNHEY and SMNVEV (reference sequence). DNA of the CDR3: TGTGCCAGCAGTGTCAGTTCGAACACTGAAGCTTTCTTT. Protein sequence: CASSVSSNTEAFF.

This clonotype has only a few counts. CDR3 DNA sequence: TGCAGTGCTAGAGAGGTTCCTGAAGCTTTCTTT. The encoded protein is CSAREVPEAFF. The chain uses TRBV20-1 and TRBJ1-1, with D hard to call. Looked up from germline, CDR1 is DFQATT and CDR2 is SNEGSKA (reference sequence). The V end was cut by 0 bases, the J end by 6 bases, with 5 bases between. CDR3 length equals 11 residues.

The chain employs TRBV20-1 and TRBJ1-5, with D perhaps TRBD1 (5 bases). CDR3 length: 16 amino acids. CDR1 is DFQATT, CDR2 SNEGSKA, per germline (reference sequence). V shed 2 bases and J shed 3 bases, with 17 bases lying between them. The CDR3 nucleotides are TGCAGTGCTAGAATCGGAGGACCCGGGGCCAATCAGCCCCAGCATTTT. Residues: CSARIGGPGANQPQHF.

The V and J genes are TRBV28 and TRBJ2-1; 10 positions agree with TRBD2. The length of the CDR3 is 16 residues. V trimming: 6 bases; J trimming: 2 bases; junction bases outside the gene matches: 7. Germline CDR1 reads MDHEN; CDR2 reads SYDVKM. The CDR3, as DNA: TGTGCCAGCAGCTCCGGAGCGGGGGGGGCCTACAATGAGCAGTTCTTC. Its translation: CASSSGAGGAYNEQFF.

The rearrangement uses TRBV5-8 and TRBJ1-3; D gene ambiguous. V was clipped by 1 base and J by 4 bases, with 6 bases between them. Germline CDR1 is SGHTS and CDR2 is YDEGEE. The CDR3 runs to 13 residues. CDR3 sequence: CASSLTEGNTIYF. Here the CDR3 DNA reads TGTGCCAGCAGCTTGACAGAGGGAAACACCATATATTTT.

Worth noting for this clonotype: At one of its ends the junction is not consistent with the germline gene, which may arise from a read error. The chain joins TRBV12-3 or TRBV12-4 to TRBJ2-4; 11 nucleotides line up with TRBD1. This CDR3 has 16 amino acids. Here the CDR3 reads CTSSSRTGGWGSIQYF. As DNA, the CDR3 is TGTACCAGCAGTTCCCGGACAGGGGGCTGGGGGAGCATTCAGTACTTC.

The chain combines TRBV7-9 with TRBJ1-5; maybe TRBD1 (5 bases). Trimming removed 3 bases from V and 2 bases from J, with 20 bases in between. The CDR3 sequence is 18 residues long. From germline, CDR1 is SEHNR and CDR2 FQNEAQ (reference sequence). The CDR3 DNA follows: TGTGCCAGCAGCTTCTCCCCCCCCGGACATCGAGGCAATCAGCCCCAGCATTTT. Amino acid sequence: CASSFSPPGHRGNQPQHF.

This clonotype was seen repeatedly, ten times or more. This rearrangement joins TRBV20-1 to TRBJ2-1; TRBD2 matches 10 bases. V was pared by 0 bases and J by 9 bases, with 5 bases of the junction left unmatched. The CDR3 covers 14 residues. In germline, CDR1 is DFQATT, CDR2 SNEGSKA (reference sequence). The CDR3 DNA sequence: TGCAGTGCTAGAGAAGCGGGAGGGCGTACTGAGCAGTTCTTC. As protein: CSAREAGGRTEQFF.

Comment on this clonotype: A read error is possible here, since a much larger clone lies one base away. J is TRBJ2-4 and V is TRBV27, with D unclear. The CDR3 contains 13 residues. Germline values: CDR1 MNHEY, CDR2 SMNVEV (reference sequence). The CDR3 bases are TGTACCAGCAGTTTGGGCGCTCTAAACATTCAGTACTTC. Translation: CTSSLGALNIQYF.

This clonotype appeared many times. CDR3 nucleotides: TGTGCCATCAGTGAGTCGGGAGTGTACGGTGGAAACACCATATATTTT. Residues: CAISESGVYGGNTIYF. This chain connects TRBV10-3 to TRBJ1-3; D is ambiguous. Germline V gives CDR1 ENHRY, CDR2 SYGVKD. V lost 0 bases to trimming and J lost 3 bases, with 12 bases between them. CDR3 length: 16 amino acids.

This clonotype was found a few times. J is TRBJ2-1 and V is TRBV19, with TRBD1 identical over 7 bases. This CDR3 comprises 15 residues. After removal of 7 bases from V and 3 bases from J, the junction contained 9 bases not matched to a gene. Looked up from germline, CDR1 is LNHDA and CDR2 is SQIVND (reference sequence). The CDR3 reads CASTAPQGDYNEQFF. Written as DNA, the CDR3 is TGTGCCAGTACGGCCCCCCAGGGGGACTACAATGAGCAGTTCTTC.

At least ten counts were recorded for this clonotype. V gene TRBV27 combines with J gene TRBJ2-7; 7 nucleotides align to TRBD1. With V trimmed by 6 bases and J by 5 bases, 4 bases remained unmatched. The germline V gene encodes CDR1 MNHEY and CDR2 SMNVEV (reference sequence). The CDR3 has 12 amino acids. CDR3 amino acids: CASSSTGNEQYF. DNA for the CDR3: TGTGCCAGCAGCTCGACAGGGAACGAGCAGTACTTC.

The chain has TRBV29-1 and TRBJ2-2, with 14 bases lining up with TRBD2. This CDR3 region has 14 residues. The germline gives CDR1 SQVTM, CDR2 ANQGSEA. Trimming at V came to 7 bases and at J to 6 bases, leaving 4 bases not matched to a gene. CDR3 in amino acids: CSAGTSGSPGELFF. The CDR3 DNA reads TGCAGCGCCGGGACTAGCGGGAGCCCCGGGGAGCTGTTTTTT.

This chain connects TRBV12-3 or TRBV12-4 to TRBJ1-5; tentative D call: TRBD1 (6 bases). The CDR3 is 13 amino acids. Trimming took off 6 bases at V and 11 bases at J, with 17 bases between the two ends. CDR3 in amino acids: CASSGVGGGAQHF. CDR3 nucleotide sequence: TGTGCCAGCAGCGGGGTAGGGGGAGGTGCCCAGCATTTT.

The V and J genes are TRBV19 and TRBJ2-2; 8 bases line up with TRBD1. The CDR3 spans 15 residues. Trimming took 5 bases from V and 7 from J; bases not matched to a gene: 9. Germline-derived CDR1 and CDR2 are LNHDA and SQIVND (reference sequence). CDR3 region: CASSPDRAQGGELFF. CDR3 coding DNA: TGTGCCAGTAGTCCGGACAGGGCTCAGGGCGGGGAGCTGTTTTTT.